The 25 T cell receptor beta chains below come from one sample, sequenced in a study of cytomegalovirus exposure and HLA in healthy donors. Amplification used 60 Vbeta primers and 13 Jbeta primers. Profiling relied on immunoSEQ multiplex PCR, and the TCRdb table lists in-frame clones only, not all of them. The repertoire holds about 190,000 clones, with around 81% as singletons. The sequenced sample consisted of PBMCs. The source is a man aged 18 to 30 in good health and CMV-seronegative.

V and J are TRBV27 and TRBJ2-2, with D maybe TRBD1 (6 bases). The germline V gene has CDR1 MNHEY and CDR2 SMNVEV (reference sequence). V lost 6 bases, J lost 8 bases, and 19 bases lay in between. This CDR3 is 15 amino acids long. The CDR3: CASRGLDRSPGELFF. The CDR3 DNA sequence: TGTGCCAGCAGGGGTTTGGACAGATCTCCGGGGGAGCTGTTTTTT.

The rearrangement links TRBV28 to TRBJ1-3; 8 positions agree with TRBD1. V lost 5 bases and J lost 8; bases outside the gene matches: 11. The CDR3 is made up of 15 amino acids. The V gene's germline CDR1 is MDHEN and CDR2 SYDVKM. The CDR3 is CASSLDRGLWDTIYF. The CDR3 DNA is TGTGCCAGCAGTCTCGACAGGGGCCTCTGGGACACCATATATTTT.

The CDR3 nucleotides are TGCGCCAGCAGCCAAGATAGGGAGAGCTCCTACAATGAGCAGTTCTTC. It is translated as CASSQDRESSYNEQFF. The genes are TRBV4-3 and TRBJ2-1; TRBD2 might be the D (5 bases). The CDR3 has 16 residues. CDR1 LGHNA and CDR2 YSLEER come from the germline V gene. V was trimmed by 0 bases and J by 0 bases, leaving 9 bases between them.

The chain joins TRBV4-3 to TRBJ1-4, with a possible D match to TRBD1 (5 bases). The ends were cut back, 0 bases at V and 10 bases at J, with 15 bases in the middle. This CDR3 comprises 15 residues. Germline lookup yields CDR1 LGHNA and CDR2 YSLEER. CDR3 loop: CASSQDFQGIGKLFF. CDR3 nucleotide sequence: TGCGCCAGCAGCCAAGATTTCCAGGGTATCGGAAAACTGTTTTTT.

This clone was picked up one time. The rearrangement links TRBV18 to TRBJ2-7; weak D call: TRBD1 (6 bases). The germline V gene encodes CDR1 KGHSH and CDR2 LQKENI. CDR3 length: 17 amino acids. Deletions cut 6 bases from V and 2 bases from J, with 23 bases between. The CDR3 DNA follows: TGTGCCAGCTCGCCATTTTCCGGGACAAAGGGTACCTACGAGCAGTACTTC. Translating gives CASSPFSGTKGTYEQYF.

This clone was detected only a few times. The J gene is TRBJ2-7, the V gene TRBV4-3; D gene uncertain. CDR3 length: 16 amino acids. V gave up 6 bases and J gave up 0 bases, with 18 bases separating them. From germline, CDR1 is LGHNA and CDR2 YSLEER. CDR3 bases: TGCGCCAGCAGTCGGAGTCCCGCAGCCGACTCCTACGAGCAGTACTTC. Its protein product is CASSRSPAADSYEQYF.

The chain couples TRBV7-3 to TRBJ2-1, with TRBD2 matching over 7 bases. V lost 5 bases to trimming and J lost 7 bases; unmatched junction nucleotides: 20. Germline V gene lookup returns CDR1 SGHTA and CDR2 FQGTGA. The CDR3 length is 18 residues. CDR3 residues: CASSLNGGRVTQGNEQFF. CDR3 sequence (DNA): TGTGCCAGCAGCCTAAATGGGGGGAGGGTAACTCAAGGGAATGAGCAGTTCTTC.

The CDR3 coding sequence is TGTGCCAGCAGCGCCCTCGAGCGGGACAGGCGGGACACTGAAGCTTTCTTT. Encoded protein: CASSALERDRRDTEAFF. J is TRBJ1-1 and V is TRBV9; TRBD1 matches 8 bases. The trim removed 3 bases at V and 3 bases at J, leaving 13 bases unmatched. The CDR3 is made up of 17 amino acids. The germline V gene has CDR1 SGDLS and CDR2 YYNGEE.

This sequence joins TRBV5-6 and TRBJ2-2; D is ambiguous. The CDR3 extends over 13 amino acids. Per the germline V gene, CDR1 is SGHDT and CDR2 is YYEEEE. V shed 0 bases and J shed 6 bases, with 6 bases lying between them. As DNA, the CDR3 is TGTGCCAGCAGCTTGGCCGCGCCCGGGGAGCTGTTTTTT. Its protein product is CASSLAAPGELFF.

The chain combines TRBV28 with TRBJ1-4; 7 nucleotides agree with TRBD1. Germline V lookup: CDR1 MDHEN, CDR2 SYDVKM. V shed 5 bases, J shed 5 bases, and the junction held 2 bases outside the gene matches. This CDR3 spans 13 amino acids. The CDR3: CASSAGQNEKLFF. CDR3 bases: TGTGCCAGCAGTGCGGGACAGAATGAAAAACTGTTTTTT.

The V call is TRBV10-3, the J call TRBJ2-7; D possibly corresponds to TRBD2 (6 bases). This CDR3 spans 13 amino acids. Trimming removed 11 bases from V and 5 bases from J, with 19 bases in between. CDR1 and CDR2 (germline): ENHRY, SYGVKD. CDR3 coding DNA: TGTGCCGCCCAACGGGGGTTGGTCGACGAGCAGTACTTC. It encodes CAAQRGLVDEQYF.

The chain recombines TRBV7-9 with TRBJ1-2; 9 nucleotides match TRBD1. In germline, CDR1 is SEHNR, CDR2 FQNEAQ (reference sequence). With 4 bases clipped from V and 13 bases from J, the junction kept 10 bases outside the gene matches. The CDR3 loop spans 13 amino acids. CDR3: CASSWGDRGGVTF. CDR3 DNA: TGTGCCAGCAGCTGGGGCGACAGGGGGGGCGTCACCTTC. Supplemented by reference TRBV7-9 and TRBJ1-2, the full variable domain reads DTGVSQNPRHKITKRGQNVTFRCDPISEHNRLYWYRQTLGQGPEFLTYFQNEAQLEKSRLLSDRFSAERPKGSFSTLEIQRTEQGDSAMYLCASSWGDRGGVTFGSGTRLTVV.

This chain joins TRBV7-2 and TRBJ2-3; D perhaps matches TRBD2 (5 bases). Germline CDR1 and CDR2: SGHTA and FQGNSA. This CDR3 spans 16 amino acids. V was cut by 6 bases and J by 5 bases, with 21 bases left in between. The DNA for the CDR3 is TGTGCCAGCAGATCCACCCCTCGGGGTGTGTTAGATACGCAGTATTTT. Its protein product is CASRSTPRGVLDTQYF.

The CDR3, as DNA: TGTGCCAGCAGTGTCCTAAGCAGGGGACAGCCCCAGCATTTT. As protein: CASSVLSRGQPQHF. The chain employs TRBV6-1 and TRBJ1-5, with a weak D call TRBD1 (6 bases). Germline loops: CDR1 MNHNS, CDR2 SASEGT. V lost 4 bases and J 7 bases, leaving 14 bases between the germline ends. This CDR3 has 14 amino acids.

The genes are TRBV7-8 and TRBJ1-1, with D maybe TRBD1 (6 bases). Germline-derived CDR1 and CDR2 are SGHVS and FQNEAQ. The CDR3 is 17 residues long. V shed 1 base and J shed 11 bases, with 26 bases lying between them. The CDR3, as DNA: TGTGCCAGCAGCTTAGAGGCAAGGGGGTCAACCCAGAGGTGGGCTTTCTTT. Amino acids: CASSLEARGSTQRWAFF.

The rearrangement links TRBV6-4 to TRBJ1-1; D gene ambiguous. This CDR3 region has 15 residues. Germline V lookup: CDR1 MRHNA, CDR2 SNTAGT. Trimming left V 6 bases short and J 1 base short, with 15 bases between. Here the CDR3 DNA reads TGTGCCAGCAGGAGGGAGGCTAGAACGAACACTGAAGCTTTCTTT. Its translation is CASRREARTNTEAFF.

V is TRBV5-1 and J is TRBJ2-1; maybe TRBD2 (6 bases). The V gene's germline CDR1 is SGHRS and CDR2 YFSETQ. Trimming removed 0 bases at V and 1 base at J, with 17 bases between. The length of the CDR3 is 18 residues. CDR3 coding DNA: TGCGCCAGCAGCTTGGGCCTCGGGACTTTCCTATCCTACAATGAGCAGTTCTTC. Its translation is CASSLGLGTFLSYNEQFF.

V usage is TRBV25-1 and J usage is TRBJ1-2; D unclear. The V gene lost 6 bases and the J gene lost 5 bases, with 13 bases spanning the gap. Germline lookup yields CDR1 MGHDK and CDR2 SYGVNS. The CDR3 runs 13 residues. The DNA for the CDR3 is TGTGCCAGCAGCCCCTACGGGGATTATGGCTACACCTTC. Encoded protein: CASSPYGDYGYTF.

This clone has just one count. DNA of the CDR3: TGTGCCAGCAGCCCTGGGACTAGCGGGAGCCTGGGTGAGCAGTTCTTC. Its translation is CASSPGTSGSLGEQFF. The rearrangement uses TRBV7-3 and TRBJ2-1; 14 bases agree with TRBD2. There are 16 residues in the CDR3. Germline CDR1 SGHTA, CDR2 FQGTGA. J gave up 9 bases and V 5 bases, and 9 bases lay outside the gene matches.

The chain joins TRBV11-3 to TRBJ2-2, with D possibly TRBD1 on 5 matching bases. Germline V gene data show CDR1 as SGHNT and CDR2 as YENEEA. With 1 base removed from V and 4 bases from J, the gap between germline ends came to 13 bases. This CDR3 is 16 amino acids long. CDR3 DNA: TGTGCCAGCAGCTTAGGACAGAGATTCTCCACCGGGGAGCTGTTTTTT. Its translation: CASSLGQRFSTGELFF.

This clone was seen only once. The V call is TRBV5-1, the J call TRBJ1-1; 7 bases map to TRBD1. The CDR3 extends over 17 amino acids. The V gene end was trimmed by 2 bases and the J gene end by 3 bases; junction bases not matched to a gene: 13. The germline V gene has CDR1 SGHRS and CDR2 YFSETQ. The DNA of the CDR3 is TGCGCCAGCAGCTTTTGGCCGACAGGGAGTTTGGACACTGAAGCTTTCTTT. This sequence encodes CASSFWPTGSLDTEAFF.

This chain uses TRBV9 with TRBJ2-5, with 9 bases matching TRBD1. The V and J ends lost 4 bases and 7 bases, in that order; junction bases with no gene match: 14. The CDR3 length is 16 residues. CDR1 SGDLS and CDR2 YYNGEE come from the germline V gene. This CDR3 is CASSFGTGTGMGTQYF. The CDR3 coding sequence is TGTGCCAGCAGCTTCGGGACAGGGACCGGGATGGGGACCCAGTACTTC.

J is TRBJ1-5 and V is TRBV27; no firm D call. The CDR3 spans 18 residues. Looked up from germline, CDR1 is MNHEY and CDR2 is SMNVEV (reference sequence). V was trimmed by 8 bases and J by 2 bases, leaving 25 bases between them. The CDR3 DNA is TGTGCCAGCCGTCCTCTTCTACGGACCGGGAGGGGCAATCAGCCCCAGCATTTT. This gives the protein CASRPLLRTGRGNQPQHF.

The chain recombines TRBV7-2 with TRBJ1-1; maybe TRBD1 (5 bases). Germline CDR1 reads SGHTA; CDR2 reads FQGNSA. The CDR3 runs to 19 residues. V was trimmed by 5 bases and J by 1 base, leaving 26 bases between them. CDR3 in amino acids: CASSTTPRQISGGNTEAFF. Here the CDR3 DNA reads TGTGCCAGCAGCACGACCCCAAGACAAATATCGGGGGGGAACACTGAAGCTTTCTTT.

The CDR3 loop is CASSTRTGSYNYGYTF. CDR3 DNA: TGTGCCAGTAGTACCCGGACAGGATCGTATAACTATGGCTACACCTTC. The chain is built from TRBV19 and TRBJ1-2, with 7 nucleotides matching TRBD1. Per germline, CDR1 LNHDA and CDR2 SQIVND (reference sequence). The CDR3 is 16 residues long. Trimming took 4 bases from V and 1 from J; bases not matched to a gene: 9. The full variable domain, completed using reference TRBV19 and TRBJ1-2, is DGGITQSPKYLFRKEGQNVTLSCEQNLNHDAMYWYRQDPGQGLRLIYYSQIVNDFQKGDIAEGYSVSREKKESFPLTVTSAQKNPTAFYLCASSTRTGSYNYGYTFGSGTRLTVV.